This TCR beta chain was retrieved from a study of T cell clones after liver transplantation. Sequencing was performed with immunoSEQ multiplex PCR; in TCRdb, only in-frame clones are kept and a portion is missing. The sample carries over 14,000 clones, around 90% recorded once. The CDR3 loop spans 16 amino acids. The junction had 13 bases not matched to a gene; V was cut back by 4 bases and J by 6 bases. The germline V gene encodes CDR1 MGHDK and CDR2 SYGVNS. The TCR sequence derives from a human donor who received a liver transplant. The J gene is TRBJ2-7, the V gene TRBV25-1; 9 nucleotides line up with TRBD2. Sequences were derived from CD8+ T cells from blood, sampled before liver transplant. CDR3 residues: CASSARLAEAGGEQYF. DNA for the CDR3: TGTGCCAGCAGTGCTCGACTAGCGGAGGCCGGGGGCGAGCAGTACTTC.